This entry features one T cell receptor (beta chain) sequence. This specimen comes from a study of blood T cell repertoires in COVID-19. Across the study: The origin of the acute and convalescent COVID-19 samples was the United States, Italy and Spain. The analysed material was cDNA or gDNA that came from T cells, B-cell-depleted T cells, or PBMCs.

Germline values: CDR1 LNHDA, CDR2 SQIVND (reference sequence). The junction had 5 bases not matched to a gene; V was cut back by 7 bases and J by 7 bases. This CDR3 region has 13 residues. Across 20 to 25 US areas, participants ranged in age from 18 to 89 years. The authors' processing: Nucleated cell counts were estimated from reference gene primer amplification. Sequenced by immunoSEQ multiplex PCR; TCRdb stores in-frame clones only, minus some. The V and J calls and clone size come from that table; D and trimming were worked out from the DNA. The data show around 140,000 clones, more than 75% seen once.

V gene TRBV19 combines with J gene TRBJ1-5; 9 nucleotides align to TRBD1. The sequencing input was PBMCs or T cells enriched from blood (not recorded which). The receptor was derived from a woman aged 45 to 65 who had recovered from COVID-19. The CDR3 nucleotides are TGTGCCAGTATATGGACAGGGGTGCAGCCCCAGCATTTT. Its translation: CASIWTGVQPQHF.